This TCR beta chain was identified during a study of blood T cells in healthy people across ages. The CDR3 sequence is 15 residues long. Germline V gene lookup returns CDR1 SQVTM and CDR2 ANQGSEA. V was clipped by 6 bases and J by 2 bases; unmatched bases: 7. It was with a sample-barcoded 5' primer and a J-beta primer mix that a second PCR of roughly 7 to 12 cycles was run. TCRdb reprocessed the 5' RACE reads with MiXCR, giving one entry per CDR3 protein. The sample gives approximately 790,000 distinct CDR3 sequences, around 62% of which show up once; 25% to 30% is in the top ten. Sequencing used blood. This TCR was sampled from a man younger than 45 in good health. The J gene is TRBJ2-3, the V gene TRBV29-1, with 11 bases that match TRBD2. CDR3 loop: CSVHGTSGNTDTQYF. The DNA of the CDR3 is TGCAGCGTCCACGGGACTAGCGGAAACACAGATACGCAGTATTTT.